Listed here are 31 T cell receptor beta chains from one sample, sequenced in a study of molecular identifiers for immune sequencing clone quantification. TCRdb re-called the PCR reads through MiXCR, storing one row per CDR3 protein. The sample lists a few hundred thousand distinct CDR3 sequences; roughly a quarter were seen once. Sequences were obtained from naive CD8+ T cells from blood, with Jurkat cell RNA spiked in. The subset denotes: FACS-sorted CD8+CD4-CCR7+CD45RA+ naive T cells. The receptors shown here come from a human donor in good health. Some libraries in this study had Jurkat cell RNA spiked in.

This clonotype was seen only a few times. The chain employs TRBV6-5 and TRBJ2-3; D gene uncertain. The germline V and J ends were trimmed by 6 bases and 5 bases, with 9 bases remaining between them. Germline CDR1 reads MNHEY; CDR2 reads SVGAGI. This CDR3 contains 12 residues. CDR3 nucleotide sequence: TGTGCCAGCAGATCGACACGAGATACGCAGTATTTT. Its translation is CASRSTRDTQYF.

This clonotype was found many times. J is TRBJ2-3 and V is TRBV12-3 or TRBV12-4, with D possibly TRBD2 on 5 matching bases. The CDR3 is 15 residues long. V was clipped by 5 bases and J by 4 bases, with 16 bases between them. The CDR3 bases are TGTGCCAGCAGTCAATTGGTGGGAGTTGCAGATACGCAGTATTTT. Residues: CASSQLVGVADTQYF.

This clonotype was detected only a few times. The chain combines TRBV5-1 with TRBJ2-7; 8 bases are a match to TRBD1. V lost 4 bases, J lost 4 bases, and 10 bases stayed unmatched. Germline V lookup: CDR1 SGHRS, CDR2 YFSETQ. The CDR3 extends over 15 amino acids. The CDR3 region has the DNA TGCGCCAGCAGCGCCCGGACAGGGACTTCATACGAGCAGTACTTC. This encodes CASSARTGTSYEQYF. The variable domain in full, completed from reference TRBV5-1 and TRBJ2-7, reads KAGVTQTPRYLIKTRGQQVTLSCSPISGHRSVSWYQQTPGQGLQFLFEYFSETQRNKGNFPGRFSGRQFSNSRSEMNVSTLELGDSALYLCASSARTGTSYEQYFGPGTRLTVT.

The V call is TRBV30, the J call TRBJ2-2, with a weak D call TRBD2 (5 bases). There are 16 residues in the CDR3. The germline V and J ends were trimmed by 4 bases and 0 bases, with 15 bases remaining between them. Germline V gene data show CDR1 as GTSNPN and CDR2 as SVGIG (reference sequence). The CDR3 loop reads CAWMLRGGANTGELFF. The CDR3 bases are TGTGCCTGGATGCTTCGGGGTGGGGCGAACACCGGGGAGCTGTTTTTT.

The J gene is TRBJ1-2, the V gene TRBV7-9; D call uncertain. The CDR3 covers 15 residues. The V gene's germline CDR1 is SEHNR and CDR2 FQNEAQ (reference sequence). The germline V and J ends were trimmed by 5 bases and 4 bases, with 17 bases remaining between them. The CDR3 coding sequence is TGTGCCAGCAGCCAAGCGTACAGCCCATTCTATGGCTACACCTTC. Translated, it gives CASSQAYSPFYGYTF.

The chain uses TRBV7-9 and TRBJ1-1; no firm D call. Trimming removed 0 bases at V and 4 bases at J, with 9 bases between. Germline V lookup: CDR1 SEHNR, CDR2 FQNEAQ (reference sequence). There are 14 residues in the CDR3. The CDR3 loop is CASSLAGKSTEAFF. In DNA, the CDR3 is TGTGCCAGCAGCTTAGCTGGGAAAAGCACTGAAGCTTTCTTT.

The CDR3 DNA is TGTGCCATCAGTGACCTCTACGAGCAGTACTTC. It encodes CAISDLYEQYF. This rearrangement joins TRBV10-3 to TRBJ2-7, with D unclear. From germline, CDR1 is ENHRY and CDR2 SYGVKD. Trimming removed 3 bases from V and 3 bases from J, with 3 bases in between. The CDR3 consists of 11 residues.

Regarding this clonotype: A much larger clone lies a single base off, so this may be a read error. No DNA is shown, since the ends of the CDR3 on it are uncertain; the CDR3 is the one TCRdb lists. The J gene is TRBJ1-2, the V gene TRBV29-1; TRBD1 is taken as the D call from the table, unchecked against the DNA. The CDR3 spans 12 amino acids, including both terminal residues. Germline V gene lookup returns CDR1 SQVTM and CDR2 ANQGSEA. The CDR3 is CSVQGQDYGCTF.

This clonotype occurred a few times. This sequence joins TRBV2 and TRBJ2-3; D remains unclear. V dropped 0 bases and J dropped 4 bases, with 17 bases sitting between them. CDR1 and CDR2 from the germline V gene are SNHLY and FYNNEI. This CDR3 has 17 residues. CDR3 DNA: TGTGCCAGCAGTGAAGCCGTTCGGACCGTACCTTCAGATACGCAGTATTTT. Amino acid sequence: CASSEAVRTVPSDTQYF.

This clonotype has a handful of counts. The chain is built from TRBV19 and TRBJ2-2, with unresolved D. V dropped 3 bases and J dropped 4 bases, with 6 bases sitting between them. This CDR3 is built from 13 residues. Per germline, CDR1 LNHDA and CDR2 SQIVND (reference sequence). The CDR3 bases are TGTGCCAGTAGTATCCATTCCACCGGGGAGCTGTTTTTT. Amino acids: CASSIHSTGELFF.

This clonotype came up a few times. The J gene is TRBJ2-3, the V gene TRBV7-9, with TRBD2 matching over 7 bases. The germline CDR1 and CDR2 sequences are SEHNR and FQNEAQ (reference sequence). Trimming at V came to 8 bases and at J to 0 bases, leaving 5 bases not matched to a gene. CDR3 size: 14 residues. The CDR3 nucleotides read TGTGCCAGCTTTGGGGGGGGGAGCACAGATACGCAGTATTTT. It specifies CASFGGGSTDTQYF.

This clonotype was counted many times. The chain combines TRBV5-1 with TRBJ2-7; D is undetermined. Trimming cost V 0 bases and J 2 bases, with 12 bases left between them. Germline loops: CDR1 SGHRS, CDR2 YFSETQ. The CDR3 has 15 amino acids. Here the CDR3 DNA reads TGCGCCAGCAGCTTGGCCACCAGTCAAGCCTACGAGCAGTACTTC. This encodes CASSLATSQAYEQYF.

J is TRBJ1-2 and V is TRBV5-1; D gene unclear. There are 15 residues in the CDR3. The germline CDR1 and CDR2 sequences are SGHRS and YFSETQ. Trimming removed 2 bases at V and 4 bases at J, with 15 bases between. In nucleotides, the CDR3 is TGCGCCAGCAGCTTCTACAGCCCCGATGCCTATGGCTACACCTTC. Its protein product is CASSFYSPDAYGYTF.

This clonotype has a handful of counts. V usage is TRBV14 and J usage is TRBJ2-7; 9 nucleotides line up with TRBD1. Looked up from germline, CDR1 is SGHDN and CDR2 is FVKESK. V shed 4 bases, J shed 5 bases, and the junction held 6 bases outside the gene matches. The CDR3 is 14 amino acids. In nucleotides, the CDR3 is TGTGCCAGCAGCCCGGGACAGGGCGAAGACGAGCAGTACTTC. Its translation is CASSPGQGEDEQYF.

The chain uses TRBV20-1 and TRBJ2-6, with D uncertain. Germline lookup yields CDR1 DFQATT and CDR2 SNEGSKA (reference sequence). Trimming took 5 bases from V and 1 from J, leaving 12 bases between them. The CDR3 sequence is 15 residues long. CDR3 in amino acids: CSAESWESGANVLTF. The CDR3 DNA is TGCAGTGCTGAGAGTTGGGAATCTGGGGCCAACGTCCTGACTTTC.

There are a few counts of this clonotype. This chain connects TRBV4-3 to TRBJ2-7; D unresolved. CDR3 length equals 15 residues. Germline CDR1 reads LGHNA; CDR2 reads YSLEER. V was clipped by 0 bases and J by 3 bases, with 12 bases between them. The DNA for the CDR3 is TGCGCCAGCAGCCAAGAGAGGCGCCTAGACTACGAGCAGTACTTC. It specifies CASSQERRLDYEQYF.

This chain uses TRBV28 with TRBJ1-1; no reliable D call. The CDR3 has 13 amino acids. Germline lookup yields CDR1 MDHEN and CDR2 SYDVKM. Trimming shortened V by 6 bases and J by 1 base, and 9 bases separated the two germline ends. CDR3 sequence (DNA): TGTGCCAGCAGGTACAATTGGAACACTGAAGCTTTCTTT. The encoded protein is CASRYNWNTEAFF.

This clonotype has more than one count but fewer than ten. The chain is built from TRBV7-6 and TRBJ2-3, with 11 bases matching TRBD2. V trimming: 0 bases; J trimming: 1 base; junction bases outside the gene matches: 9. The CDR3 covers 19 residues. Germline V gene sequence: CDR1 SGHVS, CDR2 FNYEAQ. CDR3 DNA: TGTGCCAGCAGCTTAGCGGTCGGGCTAGCGGGGGGCGGCACAGATACGCAGTATTTT. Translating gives CASSLAVGLAGGGTDTQYF.

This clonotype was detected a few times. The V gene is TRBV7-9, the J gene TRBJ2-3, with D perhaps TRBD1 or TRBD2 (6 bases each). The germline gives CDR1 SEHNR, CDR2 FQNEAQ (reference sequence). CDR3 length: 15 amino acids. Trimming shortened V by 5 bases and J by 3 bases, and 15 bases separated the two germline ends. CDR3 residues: CASSALGGSTDTQYF. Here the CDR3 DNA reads TGTGCCAGCAGCGCGCTAGGGGGGAGTACAGATACGCAGTATTTT. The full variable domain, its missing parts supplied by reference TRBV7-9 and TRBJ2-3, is DTGVSQNPRHKITKRGQNVTFRCDPISEHNRLYWYRQTLGQGPEFLTYFQNEAQLEKSRLLSDRFSAERPKGSFSTLEIQRTEQGDSAMYLCASSALGGSTDTQYFGPGTRLTVL.

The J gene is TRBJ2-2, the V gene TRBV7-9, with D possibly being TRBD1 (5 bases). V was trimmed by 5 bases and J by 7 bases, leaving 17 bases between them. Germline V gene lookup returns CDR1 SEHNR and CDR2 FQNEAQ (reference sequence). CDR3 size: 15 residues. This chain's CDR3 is CASSGTDRLGGELFF. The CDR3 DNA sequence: TGTGCCAGCAGCGGCACAGACAGACTCGGCGGGGAGCTGTTTTTT.

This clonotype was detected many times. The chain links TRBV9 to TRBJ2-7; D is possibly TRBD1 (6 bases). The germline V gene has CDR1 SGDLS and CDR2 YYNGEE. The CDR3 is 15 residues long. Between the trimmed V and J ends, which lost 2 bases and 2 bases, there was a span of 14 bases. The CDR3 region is CASSVEDSEAYEQYF. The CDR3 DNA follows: TGTGCCAGCAGCGTCGAGGACAGTGAGGCCTACGAGCAGTACTTC.

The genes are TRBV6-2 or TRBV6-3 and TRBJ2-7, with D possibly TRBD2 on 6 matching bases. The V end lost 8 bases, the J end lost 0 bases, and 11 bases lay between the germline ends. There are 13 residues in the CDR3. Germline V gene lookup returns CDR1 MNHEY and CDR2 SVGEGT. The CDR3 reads CASGRDFSYEQYF. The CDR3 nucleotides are TGTGCCAGCGGCCGGGACTTCTCCTACGAGCAGTACTTC.

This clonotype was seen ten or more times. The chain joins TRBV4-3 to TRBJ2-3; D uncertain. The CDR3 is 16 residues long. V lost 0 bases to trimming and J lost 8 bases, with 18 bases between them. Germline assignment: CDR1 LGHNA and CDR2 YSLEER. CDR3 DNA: TGCGCCAGCAGCCAAGATATCGGACGGAACCCCCTTACGCAGTATTTT. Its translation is CASSQDIGRNPLTQYF.

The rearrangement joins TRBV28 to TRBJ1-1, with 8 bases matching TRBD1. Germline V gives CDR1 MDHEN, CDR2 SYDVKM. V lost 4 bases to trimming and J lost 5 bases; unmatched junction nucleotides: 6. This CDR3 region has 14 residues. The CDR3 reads CASSYRGGRTEAFF. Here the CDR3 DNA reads TGTGCCAGCAGTTACAGGGGGGGAAGGACTGAAGCTTTCTTT.

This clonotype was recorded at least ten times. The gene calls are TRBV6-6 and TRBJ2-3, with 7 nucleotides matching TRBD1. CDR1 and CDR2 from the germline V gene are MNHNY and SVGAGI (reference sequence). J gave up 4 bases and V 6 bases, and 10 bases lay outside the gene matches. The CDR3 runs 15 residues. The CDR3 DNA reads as TGTGCCAGCAGAACCCGGGACAGCTACGCAGATACGCAGTATTTT. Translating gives CASRTRDSYADTQYF.

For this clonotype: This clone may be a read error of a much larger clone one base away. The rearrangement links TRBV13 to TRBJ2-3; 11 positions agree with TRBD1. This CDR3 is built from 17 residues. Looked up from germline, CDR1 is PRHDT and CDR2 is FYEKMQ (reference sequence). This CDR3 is CDSSLAGTGGYTDTQYF. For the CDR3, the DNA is TGTGACAGCAGCTTAGCTGGGACAGGGGGGTACACAGATACGCAGTATTTT.

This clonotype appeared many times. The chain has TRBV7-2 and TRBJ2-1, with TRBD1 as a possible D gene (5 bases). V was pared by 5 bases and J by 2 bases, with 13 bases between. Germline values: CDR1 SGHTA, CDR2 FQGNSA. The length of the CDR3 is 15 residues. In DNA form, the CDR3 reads TGTGCCAGCAGCCCACTTAAGGGGCCCTACAATGAGCAGTTCTTC. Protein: CASSPLKGPYNEQFF.

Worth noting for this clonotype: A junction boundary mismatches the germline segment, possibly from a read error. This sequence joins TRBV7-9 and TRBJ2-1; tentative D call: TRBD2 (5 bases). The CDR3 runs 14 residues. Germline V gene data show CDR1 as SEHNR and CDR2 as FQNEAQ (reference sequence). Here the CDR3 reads CASSPTLAPNEQSF. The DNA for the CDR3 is TGTGCCAGCAGCCCAACTCTAGCCCCAAATGAGCAGTCCTTC.

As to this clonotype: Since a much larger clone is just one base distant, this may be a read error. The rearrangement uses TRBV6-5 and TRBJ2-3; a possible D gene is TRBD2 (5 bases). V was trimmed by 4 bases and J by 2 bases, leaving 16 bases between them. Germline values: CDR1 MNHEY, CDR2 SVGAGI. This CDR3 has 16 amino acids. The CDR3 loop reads CASSCSTITSTDTQYF. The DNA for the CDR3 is TGTGCCAGCAGTTGCTCGACTATCACCTCCACAGATACGCAGTATTTT.

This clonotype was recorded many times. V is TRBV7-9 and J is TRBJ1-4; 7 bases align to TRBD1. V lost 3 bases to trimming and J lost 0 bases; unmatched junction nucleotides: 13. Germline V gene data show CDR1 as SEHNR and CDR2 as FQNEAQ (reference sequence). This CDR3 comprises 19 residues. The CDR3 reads CASSFPTTGDGSTNEKLFF. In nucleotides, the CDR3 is TGTGCCAGCAGCTTCCCCACAACAGGGGATGGTTCAACTAATGAAAAACTGTTTTTT.

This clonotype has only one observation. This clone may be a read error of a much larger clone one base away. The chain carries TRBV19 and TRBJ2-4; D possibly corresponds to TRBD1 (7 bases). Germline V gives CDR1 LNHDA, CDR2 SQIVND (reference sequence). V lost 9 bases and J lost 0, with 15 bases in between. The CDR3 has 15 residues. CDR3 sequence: CARSRQGLAKNIQYF. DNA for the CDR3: TGTGCCAGAAGTCGACAGGGACTAGCCAAAAACATTCAGTACTTC.